The present entry profiles one T cell receptor beta chain with its context. Data came from immunoSEQ multiplex PCR; TCRdb stores just in-frame clones and leaves some out. The table includes around 730,000 clones, approximately 85% detected once. Per the germline V gene, CDR1 is WSHSY and CDR2 is SAAADI. This CDR3 region has 15 residues. The junction had 11 bases not matched to a gene; V was cut back by 6 bases and J by 4 bases. These data originate in a study of shared T cell receptors in the human thymus. These same records also appear under a second study, on human thymus T cells. This second study notes: The thymus tissue came from resections taken during corrective heart surgery. V and J gene usage appeared biased in thymic and blood repertoires.

This receptor was taken from a girl less than two years old with a congenital heart defect. Sequencing input: thymocytes. The chain combines TRBV10-2 with TRBJ1-2; 7 bases are shared with TRBD1. The DNA for the CDR3 is TGCGCCAGCAGGACGGACAGGCCCTGGGGCTATGGCTACACCTTC. Its protein is CASRTDRPWGYGYTF.